The T cell receptor (beta chain) under discussion was sequenced for a study of cytomegalovirus exposure and HLA in healthy donors. PCR employed 60 Vbeta and 13 Jbeta primers. Generated by immunoSEQ multiplex PCR, the TCRdb table keeps only in-frame clones and is missing some. The data show some 130,000 clones, about 68% seen once. About this clone itself: Its matching antigen is unknown.

Findings and limits, study-wide: A prior analysis recorded that most TCR beta V segments were productive about 87% or about 30% of the time. The classifier was said to identify cytomegalovirus status with high specificity and sensitivity.

This CDR3 region has 15 residues. V was trimmed by 2 bases and J by 1 base, leaving 9 bases between them. Germline V gene sequence: CDR1 SGDLS, CDR2 YYNGEE. This clonotype originated in a human donor in good health. The rearrangement joins TRBV9 to TRBJ2-2, with no clear D. Sequenced material: PBMCs. The CDR3 bases are TGTGCCAGCAGCGTTTACAGTGTGAACACCGGGGAGCTGTTTTTT. Protein product: CASSVYSVNTGELFF.